One sample yielded the 26 T cell receptor beta chains listed below, sequenced in a study of CD8 T cells in ankylosing spondylitis. Their target antigens are unknown. The study's findings and limits: A motif of under 10 highly homologous TCR beta variants was seen as apparently characteristic of ankylosing spondylitis blood.

From the 5' RACE reads, TCRdb called clonotypes with MiXCR, one entry per CDR3 protein. Of 650,000 to 800,000 distinct CDR3 sequences in the sample, 15% to 20% were seen once. Sequenced: blood, either unsorted or a sorted T cell fraction (not recorded which). All receptors come from a male donor with ankylosing spondylitis.

This clonotype has more than one count but fewer than ten. The chain combines TRBV5-6 with TRBJ2-7, with D perhaps TRBD1 (5 bases). Trimming cost V 7 bases and J 0 bases, with 17 bases left between them. CDR1 SGHDT and CDR2 YYEEEE come from the germline V gene. The CDR3 loop spans 15 amino acids. CDR3 DNA: TGTGCCAGCGAACTATGGGGTACAGGCTCCTACGAGCAGTACTTC. Translated, it gives CASELWGTGSYEQYF.

V usage is TRBV24-1 and J usage is TRBJ2-3; the D is unclear. Germline assignment: CDR1 KGHDR and CDR2 SFDVKD. The CDR3 consists of 13 residues. Trimming cost V 5 bases and J 2 bases, with 7 bases left between them. The CDR3 sequence is CATSGFYTDTQYF. As DNA, the CDR3 is TGTGCCACCAGTGGCTTTTACACAGATACGCAGTATTTT.

The rearrangement links TRBV6-1 to TRBJ1-5; 8 bases line up with TRBD1. Germline CDR1 and CDR2: MNHNS and SASEGT. The CDR3 runs 14 residues. V was pared by 5 bases and J by 4 bases, with 4 bases of the junction left unmatched. CDR3 coding DNA: TGTGCCAGCAGTCGGACAGGGATTAATCAGCCCCAGCATTTT. Its translation is CASSRTGINQPQHF.

This clonotype appeared a few times. The chain has TRBV7-2 and TRBJ1-2; weak D call: TRBD1 (6 bases). Germline CDR1 reads SGHTA; CDR2 reads FQGNSA. This CDR3 is built from 15 residues. V gave up 1 base and J gave up 2 bases, with 11 bases separating them. The CDR3 reads CASSLDVGQNYGYTF. The DNA for the CDR3 is TGTGCCAGCAGCTTAGATGTAGGACAGAACTATGGCTACACCTTC.

Written as DNA, the CDR3 is TGTGCCAGCAGTTTATGGGTCGGGGGCGCCCGCGGGGAGCTGTTTTTT. The encoded protein is CASSLWVGGARGELFF. The chain joins TRBV27 to TRBJ2-2; D may correspond to TRBD1 or TRBD2 (6 bases each). Between the trimmed V and J ends, which lost 1 base and 7 bases, there was a span of 16 bases. Germline assignment: CDR1 MNHEY and CDR2 SMNVEV (reference sequence). The CDR3 length is 16 residues.

In its sample, this clonotype was seen a few times. The chain recombines TRBV27 with TRBJ1-4; 10 nucleotides line up with TRBD1. The CDR3 is 20 residues long. Germline V gene data show CDR1 as MNHEY and CDR2 as SMNVEV (reference sequence). The V gene end was trimmed by 2 bases and the J gene end by 5 bases; junction bases not matched to a gene: 17. The DNA for the CDR3 is TGTGCCAGCAGTTTAATCAACCGGGACAGGGGAAAAACTCTAAATGAAAAACTGTTTTTT. This encodes CASSLINRDRGKTLNEKLFF.

This clonotype came up a few times. V is TRBV10-3 and J is TRBJ2-1; D is unresolved. This CDR3 is 18 amino acids long. V gave up 0 bases and J gave up 7 bases, with 22 bases separating them. Germline CDR1 is ENHRY and CDR2 is SYGVKD. CDR3 sequence: CAISESVVQSLGRNEQFF. The CDR3 coding sequence is TGTGCCATCAGTGAGTCAGTGGTCCAATCGTTGGGTCGAAATGAGCAGTTCTTC.

This rearrangement joins TRBV20-1 to TRBJ2-1, with TRBD2 matching over 9 bases. This CDR3 has 14 residues. Germline V gene sequence: CDR1 DFQATT, CDR2 SNEGSKA (reference sequence). V lost 3 bases to trimming and J lost 11 bases; unmatched junction nucleotides: 11. The CDR3 bases are TGCAGTGCTAGGGAGCTAGCGGGGACCCTTAAGCAGTTCTTC. It specifies CSARELAGTLKQFF.

This chain links TRBV4-1 with TRBJ2-7; D is possibly TRBD1 (6 bases). The germline gives CDR1 MGHRA, CDR2 YSYEKL. The CDR3 is 14 amino acids. Trimming took 3 bases from V and 3 from J, leaving 12 bases between them. CDR3 sequence: CASSQGDRNYEQYF. The CDR3 bases are TGCGCCAGCAGCCAGGGCGACAGGAACTACGAGCAGTACTTC.

V and J are TRBV29-1 and TRBJ2-1; D is unresolved. V was shortened by 2 bases and J by 4 bases, with 12 bases between the two germline ends. The CDR3 has 14 amino acids. The germline CDR1 and CDR2 sequences are SQVTM and ANQGSEA. The chain's CDR3 is CSVETAESYNEQFF. CDR3 in DNA: TGCAGCGTTGAAACGGCCGAATCTTACAATGAGCAGTTCTTC.

The chain employs TRBV19 and TRBJ1-1; 9 bases agree with TRBD1. V was clipped by 5 bases and J by 6 bases; unmatched bases: 4. Germline V gene sequence: CDR1 LNHDA, CDR2 SQIVND (reference sequence). This CDR3 is built from 13 residues. The CDR3 DNA reads TGTGCCAGTAGTTGGGACAGGGAATCTGAAGCTTTCTTT. Protein sequence: CASSWDRESEAFF.

The CDR3 nucleotides are TGTGCCAGCAGTTTATACGACGGTAAAGAGACCCAGTACTTC. This sequence encodes CASSLYDGKETQYF. V and J are TRBV12-3 or TRBV12-4 and TRBJ2-5; D remains unclear. V was cut by 2 bases and J by 3 bases, with 10 bases left in between. The CDR3 covers 14 residues.

This chain uses TRBV12-3 or TRBV12-4 with TRBJ2-2; 8 bases line up with TRBD2. This CDR3 has 16 residues. With V trimmed by 4 bases and J by 5 bases, 9 bases remained unmatched. The CDR3 DNA reads as TGTGCCAGCAGTTCCGGACTAGCCCGAGGGACCGGGGAGCTGTTTTTT. The encoded protein is CASSSGLARGTGELFF.

CDR3 nucleotides: TGCGCCAGCAGCCGGGGGAGGCGGGAGATCTCCTACAATGAGCAGTTCTTC. Translated: CASSRGRREISYNEQFF. This chain uses TRBV23-1 with TRBJ2-1; 7 positions match TRBD2. TRBV23-1 has ORF status, its function being uncertain. The CDR3 totals 17 residues. The ends lost 6 bases at V and 0 bases at J; junction bases unmatched: 11.

This chain connects TRBV29-1 to TRBJ1-1, with 7 bases lining up with TRBD1. The CDR3 consists of 11 residues. Germline V gene sequence: CDR1 SQVTM, CDR2 ANQGSEA. V shed 7 bases, J shed 4 bases, and the junction held 3 bases outside the gene matches. CDR3 region: CSAGQLTEAFF. In DNA form, the CDR3 reads TGCAGCGCGGGACAGCTCACTGAAGCTTTCTTT.

There are a few counts of this clonotype. J is TRBJ2-1 and V is TRBV24-1; TRBD1 matches at 11 bases. The CDR3 has 15 residues. Looked up from germline, CDR1 is KGHDR and CDR2 is SFDVKD. J was trimmed by 9 bases and V by 5 bases; bases with no gene match: 8. Written as DNA, the CDR3 is TGTGCCACCAGTGGGCCCGGACAGGGGGCCGTTGAGCAGTTCTTC. Protein product: CATSGPGQGAVEQFF.

The chain recombines TRBV20-1 with TRBJ2-7, with TRBD1 matching over 9 bases. J lost 5 bases, V lost 2 bases, and 10 bases had no gene match. The germline V gene encodes CDR1 DFQATT and CDR2 SNEGSKA (reference sequence). The CDR3 is 15 amino acids. CDR3 sequence: CSARRPDRGLDEQYF. CDR3 sequence (DNA): TGCAGTGCTAGACGACCTGACAGGGGGTTGGACGAGCAGTACTTC.

This clonotype was detected ten times or more. The chain employs TRBV29-1 and TRBJ2-1; D is ambiguous. V shed 2 bases and J shed 3 bases, with 2 bases lying between them. The CDR3 spans 11 residues. Germline assignment: CDR1 SQVTM and CDR2 ANQGSEA. The CDR3 DNA reads as TGCAGCGTTGAAAGCTACAATGAGCAGTTCTTC. As protein: CSVESYNEQFF.

This clonotype was counted a few times. The V and J genes are TRBV3-1 and TRBJ1-1; D might be TRBD1 (6 bases). Germline values: CDR1 LGHDT, CDR2 YNNKEL (reference sequence). CDR3 length: 17 amino acids. V lost 1 base and J 4 bases, leaving 19 bases between the germline ends. CDR3 DNA: TGTGCCAGCAGCCAAGTCGCCCTGGCCAGGGGATTCACTGAAGCTTTCTTT. Translation: CASSQVALARGFTEAFF.

There are a few counts of this clonotype. The genes are TRBV12-3 or TRBV12-4 and TRBJ1-4; D might be TRBD1 (5 bases). The CDR3 totals 15 residues. The V and J ends lost 5 bases and 9 bases respectively, with 19 bases between them. The CDR3 loop is CASSHAGQANQKLFF. CDR3 bases: TGTGCCAGCAGTCACGCCGGACAAGCGAATCAAAAACTGTTTTTT.

This clonotype was counted only a few times. The gene calls are TRBV20-1 and TRBJ2-1; 7 bases are a match to TRBD2. Trimming cost V 1 base and J 3 bases; bases outside gene matches: 6. Germline CDR1 reads DFQATT; CDR2 reads SNEGSKA (reference sequence). The length of the CDR3 is 15 residues. The CDR3: CSARGGGRNYNEQFF. The DNA of the CDR3 is TGCAGTGCTAGAGGTGGCGGGAGAAACTACAATGAGCAGTTCTTC.

The table lists this clonotype with a few counts. The DNA for the CDR3 is TGTGCCAGCAGCTTAGTTCGCCCTACCGAGCAGTTCTTC. Its protein is CASSLVRPTEQFF. The chain recombines TRBV7-2 with TRBJ2-1; D gene ambiguous. The CDR3 extends over 13 amino acids. The V end lost 1 base, the J end lost 10 bases, and 11 bases lay between the germline ends. Germline V gene data show CDR1 as SGHTA and CDR2 as FQGNSA.

CDR3 sequence: CATSDAGTNYGYTF. The CDR3 DNA reads as TGTGCCACCAGTGACGCCGGGACGAACTATGGCTACACCTTC. The chain links TRBV24-1 to TRBJ1-2; weak D call: TRBD1 (5 bases). V was trimmed by 4 bases and J by 2 bases, leaving 10 bases between them. Germline-derived CDR1 and CDR2 are KGHDR and SFDVKD. The CDR3 is made up of 14 amino acids.

A few counts support this clonotype. V is TRBV20-1 and J is TRBJ2-7; 7 bases fit TRBD2. CDR3 length: 13 residues. V lost 3 bases, J lost 2 bases, and 4 bases stayed unmatched. Germline CDR1 reads DFQATT; CDR2 reads SNEGSKA (reference sequence). This CDR3 is CSASEAGTYEQYF. CDR3 DNA: TGCAGTGCTAGTGAAGCGGGAACCTACGAGCAGTACTTC.

Written as DNA, the CDR3 is TGTGCCAGCAGTGACGGCGGGGGGCCGGCGAATACGCAGTATTTT. As protein: CASSDGGGPANTQYF. V is TRBV6-1 and J is TRBJ2-3; 8 bases agree with TRBD2. The length of the CDR3 is 15 residues. The trim removed 3 bases at V and 7 bases at J, leaving 9 bases unmatched. Germline CDR1 MNHNS, CDR2 SASEGT.

The rearrangement uses TRBV7-9 and TRBJ1-2; TRBD1 aligns across 7 bases. The CDR3 loop spans 14 amino acids. The J segment lost 8 bases and the V segment lost 5 bases, leaving 11 bases of the junction unmatched. Germline values: CDR1 SEHNR, CDR2 FQNEAQ (reference sequence). Written as DNA, the CDR3 is TGTGCCAGCAGCCCGCAGGGGGGAGGAGAAGGCTACACCTTC. Amino acids: CASSPQGGGEGYTF.